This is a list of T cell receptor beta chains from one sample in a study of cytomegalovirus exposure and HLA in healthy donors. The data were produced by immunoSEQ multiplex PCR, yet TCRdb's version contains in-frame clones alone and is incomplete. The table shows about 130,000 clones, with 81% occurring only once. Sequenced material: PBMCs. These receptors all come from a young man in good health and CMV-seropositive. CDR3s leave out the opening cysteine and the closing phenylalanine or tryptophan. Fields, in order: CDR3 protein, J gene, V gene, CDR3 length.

ASSYFAGGTQETQY,TRBJ2-5,TRBV6-6,14
ASSSETGEETQY,TRBJ2-5,TRBV5-4,12
ATSHTDRGVPEAF,TRBJ1-1,TRBV15,13
ASSPTDPVQAEGSEAF,TRBJ1-1,TRBV21-1,16
ASSSPGTDTQY,TRBJ2-3,TRBV7-9,11
ASSLGGFYEQY,TRBJ2-7,TRBV7-9,11
ATVGPRTSGSNEQF,TRBJ2-1,TRBV27,14
ASSYRTDGYT,TRBJ1-2,TRBV6-6,10
ATNAGQTYEQY,TRBJ2-7,TRBV6-5,11
ASSFGAGQETQY,TRBJ2-5,TRBV7-7,12
ASSAYGYEQY,TRBJ2-7,TRBV11-1,10
ASRGAGGEQY,TRBJ2-7,TRBV11-2,10
ASSIRTNYGYT,TRBJ1-2,TRBV19,11
ASHRPTNEKLF,TRBJ1-4,TRBV27,11
ASSLGRETQY,TRBJ2-5,TRBV7-9,10
ASVAMGREINNEQF,TRBJ2-1,TRBV27,14
ASSLTGWYTGELF,TRBJ2-2,TRBV27,13
ASSARTTSDTQY,TRBJ2-3,TRBV11-2,12
ASSSGQGYEQY,TRBJ2-7,TRBV5-1,11
ASSLSIVLATHNEQF,TRBJ2-1,TRBV27,15
AWDRGGEAF,TRBJ1-1,TRBV30,9
ASSAFLGTDNEKLF,TRBJ1-4,TRBV6-1,14
ASTEKVYGYT,TRBJ1-2,TRBV2,10
AWRLQENTEAF,TRBJ1-1,TRBV30,11
AWSSGRTKNNEQF,TRBJ2-1,TRBV30,13
ASSFPGGLEAF,TRBJ1-1,TRBV5-4,11
ASSPYPGQPQH,TRBJ1-5,TRBV9,11
ASSQGSDGEEGSYGYT,TRBJ1-2,TRBV4-3,16
ASSIGTQDSNQPQH,TRBJ1-5,TRBV6-4,14
SALTRVVGSGANVLT,TRBJ2-6,TRBV29-1,15
ASSLRQGWENTEAF,TRBJ1-1,TRBV5-6,14
ASSLRRVFAGGYTDTQY,TRBJ2-3,TRBV27,17
ASSQDMDRGYGYT,TRBJ1-2,TRBV4-3,13
ASGLRTGGMNTEAF,TRBJ1-1,TRBV12-5,14
AWRAGMYGYT,TRBJ1-2,TRBV30,10
ASSGRGTGEPYEQY,TRBJ2-7,TRBV7-6,14
ASRLHPPQVRTEAF,TRBJ1-1,TRBV12-2,14
ASSLRSGNTGELF,TRBJ2-2,TRBV7-9,13
ASSTTFRAPREY,TRBJ2-3,TRBV7-2,12
AWSARTGGKGFEQY,TRBJ2-7,TRBV30,14
ASSVGIAGGEEQF,TRBJ2-1,TRBV9,13
ASSSGWQTNYGYT,TRBJ1-2,TRBV7-9,13
ASSPGSRGTYTDTQY,TRBJ2-3,TRBV13,15
ASSLDLRDRFAQY,TRBJ2-5,TRBV5-4,13
ASSEGTGGGWVNEKLF,TRBJ1-4,TRBV9,16